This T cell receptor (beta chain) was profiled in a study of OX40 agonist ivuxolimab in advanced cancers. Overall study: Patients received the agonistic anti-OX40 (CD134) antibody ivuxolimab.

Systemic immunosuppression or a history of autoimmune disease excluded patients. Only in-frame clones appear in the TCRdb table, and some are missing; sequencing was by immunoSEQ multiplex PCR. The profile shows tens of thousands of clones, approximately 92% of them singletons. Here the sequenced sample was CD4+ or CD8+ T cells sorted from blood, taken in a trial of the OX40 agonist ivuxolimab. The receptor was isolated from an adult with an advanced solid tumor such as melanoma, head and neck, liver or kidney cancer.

The CDR3 here is CASSKGPWGYTF. In nucleotides, the CDR3 is TGTGCCAGCAGTAAGGGCCCGTGGGGCTACACCTTC. The rearrangement links TRBV27 to TRBJ1-2; D is unresolved. The CDR3 spans 12 residues. Trimming took 5 bases from V and 8 from J, leaving 12 bases between them. CDR1 and CDR2 from the germline V gene are MNHEY and SMNVEV (reference sequence).